This TCR beta chain was retrieved from a study of CD8+CD57+ T cells in acquired aplastic anemia (dated by TCRdb to the late 2010s). Broadly, across the study: Extracted DNA from sorted CD4+ and CD8+ cells averaged around 3.3 ug, ranging from about 0.17 to 30 ug. CD8+CD57+ expansion was defined as a frequency above the mean frequency observed in healthy subjects. Overall study outcomes, separate from this receptor: Twenty-nine CD8+ CDR3 sequences were found in both patients and controls but appeared to be highly expressed in patients and within the immunodominant clones of the patients. Between patients and healthy controls, no significant difference in CD8+ Simpson's diversity was found (P=0.060).

Regarding this clonotype: Its antigen target is currently unknown. Base qualities are missing; no much larger clone stands one base away.

CDR1 SEHNR and CDR2 FQNEAQ were looked up in the germline V gene (reference sequence). V is cut back by 1 base and J by 2 bases, with 4 bases in the junction unmatched. From the cysteine up to the phenylalanine, the CDR3 has a length of 15 residues. The entry retains the CDR3 DNA only, 45 bases that are in frame from base 1. Genomic DNA served as template for TCR beta VDJ combination and CDR3 sequence profiling. TCR repertoire sequencing was run on an Illumina HiSeq 2000. In the authors' own workflow: Repertoires were assessed using TRBV/TRBJ rearrangement plots, CDR3 size and DJ length profiles, and Simpson's diversity index. Whichever DNA sequence was most abundant in the deep sequencing data was defined as the immunodominant clone. CDR3 amino acid sequences were screened for sharing across subjects and compared with published repertoires and the VDJdb database. The raw public data were reprocessed by TCRdb itself: fastp quality trimming at Q25, MiXCR clonotype calling, in-frame beta chains only. Records with the same CDR3 protein are collapsed into one entry carrying the most frequent genes and DNA. TCRdb, rather than the study authors, made the V and J calls. Across this sample there are 150,000 to 200,000 distinct CDR3 sequences, with 48% seen only once. 30% to 40% of the sample rests with the top ten.

Flow cytometry had shown CD8+CD57+ cell expansion in the patients selected for sequencing. All patients had severe acquired aplastic anemia diagnosed by International Study of Aplastic Anemia and Agranulocytosis and Camitta criteria. No patient had received any therapy when blood was sampled. In this study, sorted CD4+ and CD8+ T cells from the blood of healthy subjects and of severe aplastic anemia patients had their TCR repertoires deep-sequenced. In the USA, patient enrollment took place under clinicaltrials.gov protocols 00001620, 01623167, 00001397, 00071045, 00081523 and 00961064. Ficoll-Paque density gradient centrifugation was used to isolate peripheral blood mononuclear cells. Before DNA extraction, CD4+ and CD8+ T cells were sorted by FACS or by magnetic beads.

The rearrangement joined TRBV7-9 to TRBJ2-7, with 8 middle bases fitting TRBD2. This TCR came from a human donor with aplastic anemia. The sequenced sample consisted of sorted CD4+, CD8+, or CD8+CD57+ T cells (not recorded which) from PBMCs. The DNA sequence reads TGTGCCAGCAGCTTAGTTACGGGAGGGCCCTACGAGCAGTACTTC. Translation gives CASSLVTGGPYEQYF.